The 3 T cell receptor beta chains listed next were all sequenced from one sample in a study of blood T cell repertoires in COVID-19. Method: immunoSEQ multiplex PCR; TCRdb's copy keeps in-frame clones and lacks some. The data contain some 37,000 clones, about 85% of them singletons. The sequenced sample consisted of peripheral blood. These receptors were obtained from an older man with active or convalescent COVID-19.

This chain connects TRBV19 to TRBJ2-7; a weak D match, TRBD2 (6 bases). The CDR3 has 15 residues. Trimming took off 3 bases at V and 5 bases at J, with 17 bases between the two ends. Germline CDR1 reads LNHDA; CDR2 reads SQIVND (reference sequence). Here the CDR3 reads CASSIPVGGVHEQYF. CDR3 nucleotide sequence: TGTGCCAGTAGTATCCCAGTCGGGGGTGTCCACGAGCAGTACTTC.

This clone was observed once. The CDR3 nucleotides are TGTGCCAGCAGTTTCAACAGAGAGACCCAGTACTTC. Encoded protein: CASSFNRETQYF. The chain recombines TRBV12-3 or TRBV12-4 with TRBJ2-5; no reliable D call. With 3 bases removed from V and 4 bases from J, the gap between germline ends came to 6 bases. The CDR3 has 12 amino acids.

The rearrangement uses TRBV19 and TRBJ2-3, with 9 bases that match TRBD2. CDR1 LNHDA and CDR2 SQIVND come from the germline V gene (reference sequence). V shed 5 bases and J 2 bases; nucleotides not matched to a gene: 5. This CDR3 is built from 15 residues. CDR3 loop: CASSLSSGTTDTQYF. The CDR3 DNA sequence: TGTGCCAGTAGTTTGTCTAGCGGGACCACAGATACGCAGTATTTT.